Reported below is one T cell receptor (beta chain). Researchers ran the PCR with 60 Vbeta and 13 Jbeta primers. Sequencing used immunoSEQ multiplex PCR; TCRdb keeps in-frame clones, though not all of them. The sample includes around 150,000 clones, about 79% of them seen just once. The data belong to a study of cytomegalovirus exposure and HLA in healthy donors. The length of the CDR3 is 15 residues. Germline CDR1 and CDR2: SGHAT and FQNNGV. V lost 0 bases and J lost 2; bases outside the gene matches: 3. This clonotype was sampled from a woman between 45 and 60 years old in good health and CMV-seropositive. The sample taken for sequencing was PBMCs. The J gene is TRBJ2-7, the V gene TRBV11-2; TRBD1 matches 8 bases. CDR3: CASSLDGTGPYEQYF. DNA for the CDR3: TGTGCCAGCAGCTTAGATGGGACAGGACCCTACGAGCAGTACTTC.